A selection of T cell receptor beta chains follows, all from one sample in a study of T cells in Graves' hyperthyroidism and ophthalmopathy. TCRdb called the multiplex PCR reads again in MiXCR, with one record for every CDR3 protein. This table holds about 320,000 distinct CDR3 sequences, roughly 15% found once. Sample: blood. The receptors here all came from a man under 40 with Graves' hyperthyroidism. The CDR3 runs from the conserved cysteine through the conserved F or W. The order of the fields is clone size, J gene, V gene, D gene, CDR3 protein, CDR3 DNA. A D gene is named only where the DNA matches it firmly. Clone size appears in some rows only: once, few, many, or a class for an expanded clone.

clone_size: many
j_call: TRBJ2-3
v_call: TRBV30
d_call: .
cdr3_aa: CAWSAGDTQYF
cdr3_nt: TGTGCCTGGAGTGCGGGAGATACGCAGTATTTT

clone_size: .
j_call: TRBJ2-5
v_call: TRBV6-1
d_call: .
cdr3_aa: CASSGQGRVETQYF
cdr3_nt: TGTGCCAGCAGTGGGCAGGGGAGGGTAGAGACCCAGTACTTC

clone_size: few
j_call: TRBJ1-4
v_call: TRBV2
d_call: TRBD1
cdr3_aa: CASSGQGEVEKLFF
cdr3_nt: TGTGCCAGCAGTGGACAGGGGGAGGTCGAAAAACTGTTTTTT

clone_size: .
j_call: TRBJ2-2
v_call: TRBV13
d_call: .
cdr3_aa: CASSFATTGTGELFF
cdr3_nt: TGTGCCAGCAGCTTCGCCACGACCGGCACCGGGGAGCTGTTTTTT

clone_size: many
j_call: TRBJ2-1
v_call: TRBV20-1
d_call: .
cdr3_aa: CSAVPAGYNEQFF
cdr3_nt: TGCAGTGCTGTCCCGGCGGGGTACAATGAGCAGTTCTTC

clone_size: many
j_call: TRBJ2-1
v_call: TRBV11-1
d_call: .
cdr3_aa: CASSSKGSYNEQFF
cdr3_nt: TGTGCCAGCAGCTCCAAGGGCTCCTACAATGAGCAGTTCTTC

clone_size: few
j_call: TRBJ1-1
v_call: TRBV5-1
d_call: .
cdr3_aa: CASSLGTALLSTEAFF
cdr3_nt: TGCGCCAGCAGCTTGGGGACCGCCCTTCTAAGCACTGAAGCTTTCTTT

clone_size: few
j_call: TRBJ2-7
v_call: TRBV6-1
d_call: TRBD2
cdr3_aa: CASSYSGFSYEQYF
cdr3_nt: TGTGCCAGCAGTTATAGCGGGTTTTCCTACGAGCAGTACTTC

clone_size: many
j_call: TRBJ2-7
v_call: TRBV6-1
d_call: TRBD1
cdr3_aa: CASSYHDRGFYEQYF
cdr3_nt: TGTGCCAGCAGTTACCACGACAGGGGCTTCTACGAGCAGTACTTC

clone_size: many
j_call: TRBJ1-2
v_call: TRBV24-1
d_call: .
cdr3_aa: CATSDDGLYGYTF
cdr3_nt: TGTGCCACCAGTGACGACGGTCTCTATGGCTACACCTTC

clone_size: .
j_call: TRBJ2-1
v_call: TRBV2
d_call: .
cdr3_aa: CASRTVSSYNEQFF
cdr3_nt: TGTGCCAGCAGGACCGTGAGCTCCTACAATGAGCAGTTCTTC